This TCR beta chain was documented in a study of OX40 agonist ivuxolimab in advanced cancers. The wider study: Hepatocellular carcinoma, melanoma, renal cell or head and neck cancer affected the dose-escalation patients. Of the patients, three showed partial responses, one with hepatocellular carcinoma and two with cutaneous melanoma.

Generated by immunoSEQ multiplex PCR, the TCRdb table keeps only in-frame clones and is missing some. Among 69,000 or so clones listed, about 85% were seen once. This CDR3 is 15 amino acids long. Germline CDR1 is SGHTA and CDR2 is FQGNSA. Between the trimmed V and J ends, which lost 3 bases and 0 bases, there was a span of 6 bases. As regards this clone: Its matching antigen is unknown.

General study points: Fewer expanded clones were found on average in CD4+ than in CD8+ T cells. Patients who responded partially at 0.1-3.0 mg/kg showed clonal expansion ranking among the lowest.

The specimen comprised CD4+ or CD8+ T cells sorted from blood, sampled in a trial of the OX40 agonist ivuxolimab. V and J are TRBV7-2 and TRBJ1-6; D remains unclear. This clonotype originated in an adult with an advanced solid tumor such as melanoma, head and neck, liver or kidney cancer. The CDR3 here is CASSFGNSYNSPLHF. CDR3 DNA sequence: TGTGCCAGCAGCTTCGGGAACTCCTATAATTCACCCCTCCACTTT. The full variable domain, rest sourced from reference TRBV7-2 and TRBJ1-6, is GAGVSQSPSNKVTEKGKDVELRCDPISGHTALYWYRQSLGQGLEFLIYFQGNSAPDKSGLPSDRFSAERTGGSVSTLTIQRTQQEDSAVYLCASSFGNSYNSPLHFGNGTRLTVT.